This entry describes one T cell receptor (beta chain). The source of the sample is a study of blood T cell repertoires in COVID-19. Study-wide background: Sample material is recorded as cDNA or gDNA derived from T cells, B-cell-depleted T cells, or PBMCs.

Ages ranged from 18 to 89 years, with residence in approximately 23 US areas. Categorization into cohorts depended on clinical history that participants reported. The CDR3 is 17 residues long. V lost 1 base, J lost 3 bases, and 15 bases lay in between. The germline CDR1 and CDR2 sequences are SEHNR and FQNEAQ (reference sequence). In the original processing: Estimation of nucleated cell counts was performed using reference gene primer amplification. Profiling relied on immunoSEQ multiplex PCR, and the TCRdb table lists in-frame clones only, not all of them. Clonal size and the V and J genes are those of that table, whereas D and trimming came from the DNA. This sample has roughly 420,000 clones, with 88% found just once.

This receptor was taken from a woman aged 25 to 39 with acute COVID-19. The chain links TRBV7-9 to TRBJ1-4; tentative D call: TRBD1 (5 bases). Sequenced material: PBMCs or T cells enriched from blood (not recorded which). CDR3 DNA: TGTGCCAGCAGCTTAGGTTTCAACGGGGGTGCTAATGAAAAACTGTTTTTT. This codes for CASSLGFNGGANEKLFF.